These T cell receptor beta chains were read from a single sample in a study of blood T cell repertoires in COVID-19. Using immunoSEQ multiplex PCR, the repertoire was profiled, and TCRdb retains in-frame clones only, with some absent. This sample yields roughly 250,000 clones, of which 87% are seen a single time; approximately 2.8% belongs to the top ten. The sample consisted of PBMCs or T cells enriched from blood (not recorded which). These receptors came from a woman in her 30s with acute COVID-19. Each CDR3 is given with its conserved first and last residue. A D gene is named only where the DNA matches it firmly. Some rows have no size entry. The others give once, few or many, or a class for an expanded clone.

abundance	d_gene	v_gene	j_gene	CDR3nt	CDR3aa
once	TRBD1	TRBV4-1	TRBJ1-1	TGCGCCAGCAGCCAAGGGACAGGGCGGGAGAACACTGAAGCTTTCTTT	CASSQGTGRENTEAFF
.	TRBD1	TRBV19	TRBJ1-2	TGTGCCAGTAGTCCCCGGGACAGGCCTAACTATGGCTACACCTTC	CASSPRDRPNYGYTF
.	.	TRBV5-6	TRBJ2-7	TGTGCCAGCAGGCGGGGAGGTAGCGTGTACGAGCAGTACTTC	CASRRGGSVYEQYF
.	.	TRBV2	TRBJ1-6	TGTGCCAGCAGTCCGGGTTCACCCCTCCACTTT	CASSPGSPLHF
.	.	TRBV9	TRBJ2-2	TGTGCCAGCAGCTCGCGACACTCGAACACCGGGGAGCTGTTTTTT	CASSSRHSNTGELFF
few	.	TRBV12-5	TRBJ1-3	TGTGCTAGTGGTTTGCTTCAAGAGACAGGAAACACCATATATTTT	CASGLLQETGNTIYF
.	TRBD2	TRBV3-1/TRBV3-2	TRBJ2-1	TGTGCCAGCAGCCAAGAGTGGACTAGCGGCTACAATGAGCAGTTCTTC	CASSQEWTSGYNEQFF
.	.	TRBV6-5	TRBJ1-1	TGTGCCAGCAGTCGCGGGGTGGGGGAAGCTTTCTTT	CASSRGVGEAFF
.	.	TRBV19	TRBJ2-7	TGTGCCAGTAGACCCGGACAGCTAGATGAGCAGTACTTC	CASRPGQLDEQYF
.	TRBD1	TRBV15	TRBJ1-1	TGTGCCACCAGCAGAGATTTGGGGACAGCTAACACTGAAGCTTTCTTT	CATSRDLGTANTEAFF
.	.	TRBV7-2	TRBJ1-3	TGTGCCAGCAGCTTAAGTGGGGCAGGGGCCCGTTCTGGAAACACCATATATTTT	CASSLSGAGARSGNTIYF
.	TRBD2	TRBV14	TRBJ2-1	TGTGCCAGCAGCTCCCAGCGGGGGGGGACCCCCCCCTACAATGAGCAGTTCTTC	CASSSQRGGTPPYNEQFF
.	.	TRBV27	TRBJ2-7	TGTGCCAGCAGGATGGCAGGGTCTGTCAACTACGAGCAGTACTTC	CASRMAGSVNYEQYF
.	TRBD2	TRBV24-1	TRBJ2-5	TGTGCCACCAGTGAGCTTACTAGCGGGGTGGAGACCCAGTACTTC	CATSELTSGVETQYF
.	.	TRBV7-8	TRBJ1-6	TGTGCCAGCAGCTCGGGTCCGTTTCGGCCCCTCCACTTT	CASSSGPFRPLHF
.	.	TRBV6-1	TRBJ2-3	TGTGCCAGCAGTGAACGGAAAGGCGCATTGGAGACAGATACGCAGTATTTT	CASSERKGALETDTQYF
.	.	TRBV5-6	TRBJ1-4	TGTGCCAGCAGCTTGCACCAGGGTTATGAAAAACTGTTTTTT	CASSLHQGYEKLFF
once	.	TRBV27	TRBJ2-2	TGTGCCAGCAGTTTATCAGCCTTCCGCGGGGAGCTGTTTTTT	CASSLSAFRGELFF
.	TRBD2	TRBV10-1	TRBJ2-1	TGCGCCAGCAGTGACCACCCCGGGACTAGCGGGGGAGGGTATGAGCAGTTCTTC	CASSDHPGTSGGGYEQFF
.	TRBD1	TRBV4-3	TRBJ1-2	TGCGCCAGCAGCCAAGATTTAGACAGGGGGTGGTCCGGCGGCTACACCTTC	CASSQDLDRGWSGGYTF
.	.	TRBV4-1	TRBJ2-7	TGCGCCAGCAGCCAACAGGGTACCCACGAGCAGTACTTC	CASSQQGTHEQYF
.	.	TRBV7-9	TRBJ2-2	TGTGCCAGCAGCTCCACAGGGAACACCGGGGAGCTGTTTTTT	CASSSTGNTGELFF
.	.	TRBV5-1	TRBJ2-7	TGCGCCAGCAGCTTAGGCGACAGCTCCTACGAGCAGTACTTC	CASSLGDSSYEQYF
few	TRBD1	TRBV12-5	TRBJ2-2	TGTGCTAGTGGTTTGCCCACGAGACAGGGGCGGACCGGGGAGCTGTTTTTT	CASGLPTRQGRTGELFF